The 5 T cell receptor beta chains below come from one sample, sequenced in a study of a mutant IDH1 vaccine in newly diagnosed glioma. Some clones are missing from TCRdb's copy, which holds only in-frame ones; the method was immunoSEQ multiplex PCR. The sample lists about 74,000 clones, more than 85% seen once, with more than 1.5% in the top ten. Specified time point: week 35, safety follow-up. Every single dose of the vaccine, 300 ug of mutant IDH1 20-mer peptide, came with topical imiquimod. Their antigen targets remain unknown. The input for sequencing was PBMCs, taken from a glioma patient whose treatment included an IDH1 peptide vaccine. The receptors stem from a man between 25 and 39 years old with glioma.

This chain uses TRBV27 with TRBJ2-3; the match to TRBD2 covers 9 bases. Germline CDR1 is MNHEY and CDR2 is SMNVEV (reference sequence). V shed 6 bases, J shed 1 base, and the junction held 8 bases outside the gene matches. CDR3 length: 16 amino acids. The CDR3 here is CASSQIRLAGTDTQYF. For the CDR3, the DNA is TGTGCCAGCAGCCAGATCAGACTAGCGGGCACAGATACGCAGTATTTT.

The chain carries TRBV9 and TRBJ2-3; 8 nucleotides align to TRBD1. After removal of 3 bases from V and 4 bases from J, the junction contained 4 bases not matched to a gene. The CDR3 sequence is 14 residues long. CDR1 and CDR2 (germline): SGDLS, YYNGEE. The CDR3 loop reads CASSATGAADTQYF. In DNA, the CDR3 is TGTGCCAGCAGCGCGACAGGGGCAGCAGATACGCAGTATTTT.

Notes on this clone: The same CDR3 can be traced to other DNA sequences in this sample. This chain connects TRBV4-1 to TRBJ1-1, with 8 nucleotides matching TRBD1. With V trimmed by 4 bases and J by 4 bases, 5 bases remained unmatched. Germline lookup yields CDR1 MGHRA and CDR2 YSYEKL. The CDR3 loop spans 14 amino acids. This CDR3 is CASSPGGLSTEAFF. DNA of the CDR3: TGCGCCAGCAGCCCAGGGGGCCTGTCCACTGAAGCTTTCTTT.

The chain joins TRBV4-3 to TRBJ2-2, with 10 bases aligning to TRBD2. From germline, CDR1 is LGHNA and CDR2 YSLEER. V lost 4 bases, J lost 4 bases, and 6 bases stayed unmatched. The CDR3 has 16 amino acids. CDR3 amino acids: CASSPGLAEFTGELFF. In DNA form, the CDR3 reads TGCGCCAGCAGCCCCGGACTAGCGGAGTTCACCGGGGAGCTGTTTTTT.

The table lists this clone with a count of one. J is TRBJ2-1 and V is TRBV5-6, with D tentatively TRBD1 (6 bases). There are 13 residues in the CDR3. The germline V gene encodes CDR1 SGHDT and CDR2 YYEEEE. V was clipped by 2 bases and J by 10 bases, with 13 bases between them. CDR3 region: CASSFPAGTEQFF. As DNA, the CDR3 is TGTGCCAGCAGCTTCCCCGCCGGGACAGAGCAGTTCTTC.